The rows below give T cell receptor beta chains drawn from one sample of a study of cytomegalovirus exposure and HLA in healthy donors. The assay was immunoSEQ multiplex PCR, and TCRdb's table has in-frame clones only and misses some. Here the sample spans under 200,000 clones, 86% being singletons. The specimen sequenced was PBMCs. These receptors originate from a woman aged 30 to 39 in good health and CMV-seronegative. Each CDR3 is given with its conserved first and last residue. The D gene is left open where the match is weak. Clone size is not always given. Where it is, it says once, few, many or a class for expanded clones.

D: -
J: TRBJ2-5
V: TRBV9
size: -
CDR3: CASSAGEGTSQETQYF
DNA: TGTGCCAGCAGCGCCGGAGAAGGGACAAGCCAAGAGACCCAGTACTTC

D: -
J: TRBJ1-5
V: TRBV6-6
size: -
CDR3: CASSFTGSNQPQHF
DNA: TGTGCCAGCAGTTTTACAGGTAGCAATCAGCCCCAGCATTTT

D: TRBD2
J: TRBJ2-7
V: TRBV2
size: -
CDR3: CASRSSAGASYEQYF
DNA: TGTGCCAGCAGATCCTCGGCGGGAGCTTCCTACGAGCAGTACTTC

D: -
J: TRBJ2-2
V: TRBV2
size: -
CDR3: CASSSLPPRVGELFF
DNA: TGTGCCAGCTCCTCCCTACCCCCGCGCGTCGGGGAGCTGTTTTTT

D: -
J: TRBJ1-2
V: TRBV7-9
size: once
CDR3: CASSPSGRGANYGYTF
DNA: TGTGCCAGCAGTCCTAGTGGACGGGGAGCTAACTATGGCTACACCTTC

D: TRBD2
J: TRBJ2-1
V: TRBV4-1
size: -
CDR3: CASSQGLASYNEQFF
DNA: TGCGCCAGCAGCCAAGGACTAGCCTCCTACAATGAGCAGTTCTTC

D: -
J: TRBJ1-5
V: TRBV6-1
size: once
CDR3: CASSRQRGYVQPQHF
DNA: TGTGCCAGCAGTAGACAAAGGGGGTATGTTCAGCCCCAGCATTTT

D: -
J: TRBJ2-7
V: TRBV4-1
size: -
CDR3: CASSQGRSSYEQYF
DNA: TGCGCCAGCAGCCAAGGCCGGAGCTCCTACGAGCAGTACTTC

D: -
J: TRBJ2-2
V: TRBV6-1
size: -
CDR3: CASSRSVANTGELFF
DNA: TGTGCCAGCAGTCGGAGCGTAGCGAACACCGGGGAGCTGTTTTTT

D: -
J: TRBJ2-5
V: TRBV6-5
size: -
CDR3: CASSPPEGGQHF
DNA: TGTGCCAGCAGCCCCCCGGAAGGGGGTCAGCACTTC

D: -
J: TRBJ1-2
V: TRBV25-1
size: -
CDR3: CASRGDNYYGYTF
DNA: TGTGCCAGCAGGGGAGACAACTACTATGGCTACACCTTC

D: -
J: TRBJ1-2
V: TRBV5-1
size: -
CDR3: CASSLGTDSLANYGYTF
DNA: TGCGCCAGCAGCCTGGGGACGGACTCCCTGGCTAACTATGGCTACACCTTC

D: TRBD2
J: TRBJ2-7
V: TRBV10-3
size: -
CDR3: CAISESGREGEQYF
DNA: TGTGCCATCAGTGAATCCGGGAGGGAGGGAGAGCAGTACTTC

D: -
J: TRBJ1-5
V: TRBV7-9
size: -
CDR3: CASSLEDSQPQHF
DNA: TGTGCCAGCAGCTTAGAGGACAGTCAGCCCCAGCATTTT

D: -
J: TRBJ2-6
V: TRBV28
size: few
CDR3: CASSPGHFSGANVLTF
DNA: TGTGCCAGCAGTCCGGGACACTTCTCTGGGGCCAACGTCCTGACTTTC

D: -
J: TRBJ2-1
V: TRBV7-7
size: -
CDR3: CASSLRFQGYNEQFF
DNA: TGTGCTAGCAGCTTAAGATTTCAGGGGTACAATGAGCAGTTCTTC

D: TRBD2
J: TRBJ2-3
V: TRBV5-4
size: -
CDR3: CASSFGGSPTDTQYF
DNA: TGTGCCAGCAGCTTTGGCGGGAGCCCCACAGATACGCAGTATTTT

D: -
J: TRBJ2-7
V: TRBV19
size: -
CDR3: CASSIGGFYEQYF
DNA: TGTGCCAGTAGTATCGGGGGATTCTACGAGCAGTACTTC

D: -
J: TRBJ2-1
V: TRBV10-3
size: -
CDR3: CAISETGLQFF
DNA: TGTGCCATCAGTGAGACGGGACTCCAGTTCTTC

D: -
J: TRBJ2-5
V: TRBV11-2
size: -
CDR3: CASSYRAQETQYF
DNA: TGTGCCAGCAGTTACAGGGCGCAAGAGACCCAGTACTTC

D: -
J: TRBJ2-7
V: TRBV28
size: once
CDR3: CASSLVGMEPGYEQYF
DNA: TGTGCCAGCAGTTTAGTAGGAATGGAACCGGGCTACGAGCAGTACTTC

D: TRBD1
J: TRBJ2-3
V: TRBV19
size: few
CDR3: CASSLDRGTDTQYF
DNA: TGTGCCAGTAGTCTGGACAGGGGGACAGATACGCAGTATTTT

D: -
J: TRBJ2-7
V: TRBV29-1
size: few
CDR3: CSVADYPYEQYF
DNA: TGCAGCGTTGCGGACTACCCCTACGAGCAGTACTTC

D: -
J: TRBJ2-7
V: TRBV7-8
size: -
CDR3: CASSPLYEQYF
DNA: TGTGCCAGCAGCCCTCTCTACGAGCAGTACTTC

D: -
J: TRBJ2-6
V: TRBV7-9
size: -
CDR3: CASSLERIPANVLTF
DNA: TGTGCCAGCAGCTTAGAGAGGATCCCGGCCAACGTCCTGACTTTC

D: TRBD2
J: TRBJ2-7
V: TRBV7-9
size: -
CDR3: CASSIGLAGSYEQYF
DNA: TGTGCCAGCAGCATTGGACTAGCGGGCTCCTACGAGCAGTACTTC

D: TRBD2
J: TRBJ2-1
V: TRBV4-1
size: -
CDR3: CATSSGGGANEQFF
DNA: TGCGCCACCTCTTCTGGCGGGGGGGCTAATGAGCAGTTCTTC

D: TRBD1
J: TRBJ1-5
V: TRBV11-2
size: few
CDR3: CASSPTNRGERNSNQPQHF
DNA: TGTGCCAGCAGCCCAACCAACAGGGGCGAACGGAATAGCAATCAGCCCCAGCATTTT

D: TRBD1
J: TRBJ2-7
V: TRBV11-2
size: -
CDR3: CASSSVRTGNHEQYF
DNA: TGTGCCAGCAGCTCAGTTCGGACAGGGAACCACGAGCAGTACTTC

D: TRBD2
J: TRBJ2-7
V: TRBV10-3
size: -
CDR3: CAISEHLDGGGISTYEQYF
DNA: TGTGCCATCAGTGAGCACCTGGATGGCGGGGGTATTTCCACCTACGAGCAGTACTTC

D: -
J: TRBJ2-3
V: TRBV7-8
size: -
CDR3: CASSLVEWEGVDTQYF
DNA: TGTGCCAGCAGCTTAGTAGAGTGGGAAGGGGTCGATACGCAGTATTTT

D: -
J: TRBJ1-2
V: TRBV25-1
size: -
CDR3: CASSGWGNIYTF
DNA: TGTGCCAGCAGTGGGTGGGGCAATATCTACACCTTC

D: -
J: TRBJ2-3
V: TRBV7-8
size: -
CDR3: CASSQGLLTDTQYF
DNA: TGTGCCAGCAGTCAGGGACTTCTCACAGATACGCAGTATTTT

D: TRBD1
J: TRBJ2-5
V: TRBV28
size: -
CDR3: CASSRTGVLETQYF
DNA: TGTGCCAGCAGTCGGACAGGGGTTTTGGAGACCCAGTACTTC

D: TRBD1
J: TRBJ2-7
V: TRBV5-1
size: -
CDR3: CASSWDRVYEQYF
DNA: TGCGCCAGCAGCTGGGACAGGGTCTACGAGCAGTACTTC

D: TRBD1
J: TRBJ2-3
V: TRBV5-1
size: -
CDR3: CASFSGGFTDTQYF
DNA: TGCGCCAGCTTTTCAGGGGGCTTTACAGATACGCAGTATTTT

D: TRBD2
J: TRBJ2-7
V: TRBV7-6
size: -
CDR3: CASSLGGGSYEQYF
DNA: TGTGCCAGCAGCTTGGGCGGGGGCTCCTACGAGCAGTACTTC

D: TRBD1
J: TRBJ2-1
V: TRBV29-1
size: -
CDR3: CSVHRDSGNEQFF
DNA: TGCAGCGTCCACAGGGACAGTGGGAATGAGCAGTTCTTC

D: TRBD1
J: TRBJ2-1
V: TRBV7-3
size: few
CDR3: CASSLKAPRDRIYNEQFF
DNA: TGTGCCAGCAGCTTAAAGGCCCCACGGGACAGGATATACAATGAGCAGTTCTTC

D: TRBD1
J: TRBJ1-2
V: TRBV29-1
size: -
CDR3: CSVGDAGTASLDTF
DNA: TGCAGCGTTGGGGACGCGGGGACAGCCTCCCTCGACACCTTC

D: -
J: TRBJ2-2
V: TRBV7-9
size: -
CDR3: CASSFLLGTGELFF
DNA: TGTGCCAGCAGCTTTTTACTCGGGACCGGGGAGCTGTTTTTT

D: -
J: TRBJ1-2
V: TRBV9
size: -
CDR3: CASSRGGVGGYTF
DNA: TGTGCCAGCAGCCGAGGGGGGGTAGGTGGCTACACCTTC

D: -
J: TRBJ2-5
V: TRBV6-1
size: -
CDR3: CASNLRGQQETQYF
DNA: TGTGCCAGCAACCTGAGAGGACAGCAAGAGACCCAGTACTTC

D: -
J: TRBJ2-5
V: TRBV21-1
size: -
CDR3: CANLGRETQYF
DNA: TGTGCCAACCTTGGGAGAGAGACCCAGTACTTC

D: TRBD2
J: TRBJ2-7
V: TRBV11-2
size: few
CDR3: CASSPRTSGVNYEQYF
DNA: TGTGCCAGCAGCCCCAGGACTAGCGGAGTAAACTACGAGCAGTACTTC

D: -
J: TRBJ2-2
V: TRBV11-1
size: -
CDR3: CASSLQTGTPGELFF
DNA: TGTGCCAGCAGCCTCCAGACAGGCACTCCCGGGGAGCTGTTTTTT

D: -
J: TRBJ1-2
V: TRBV5-4
size: -
CDR3: CAQRSGLEGGYTF
DNA: TGTGCCCAGCGATCGGGGTTAGAAGGTGGCTACACCTTC

D: TRBD1
J: TRBJ2-2
V: TRBV27
size: -
CDR3: CASSSGTGENFGLYTGELFF
DNA: TGTGCCAGCAGTTCCGGGACAGGTGAAAATTTTGGGTTGTACACCGGGGAGCTGTTTTTT

D: -
J: TRBJ2-7
V: TRBV30
size: -
CDR3: CAWTRGLGAYEQYF
DNA: TGTGCCTGGACCCGTGGGCTAGGGGCTTACGAGCAGTACTTC

D: TRBD2
J: TRBJ2-1
V: TRBV7-3
size: -
CDR3: CASSLGLAGLAYNEQFF
DNA: TGTGCCAGCAGCCTGGGACTAGCGGGATTGGCCTACAATGAGCAGTTCTTC

D: TRBD1
J: TRBJ1-6
V: TRBV30
size: -
CDR3: CAWSQGTGPIYNSPLHF
DNA: TGTGCCTGGAGTCAGGGGACAGGGCCCATCTATAATTCACCCCTCCACTTT